This is a list of T cell receptor beta chains from one sample in a study of human thymus T cells. Assay used: immunoSEQ multiplex PCR; TCRdb lists only in-frame clones, some missing. The repertoire consists of tens of thousands of clones, with 85% to 95% occurring once and the leading ten covering about 0.12%. The sequenced sample was blood. The receptor source for this set is a boy under two years old with a congenital heart defect but otherwise immunologically healthy. Both conserved end residues are part of each CDR3. The D gene is left open where the match is weak. Clone size is not always given. Where it is, it says once, few, many or a class for expanded clones.

d_call	v_call	clone_size	j_call	cdr3_aa	cdr3_nt
TRBD1	TRBV28	NA	TRBJ1-5	CASSPDREGEQPQHF	TGTGCCAGCAGTCCGGACAGGGAGGGGGAACAGCCCCAGCATTTT
NA	TRBV28	NA	TRBJ1-6	CASSPLGWVGNSPLHF	TGTGCCAGCAGTCCCCTAGGGTGGGTAGGTAATTCACCCCTCCACTTT
NA	TRBV4-1	NA	TRBJ2-7	CASSQVGTLSSYEQYF	TGCGCCAGCAGCCAAGTCGGGACTTTAAGCTCCTACGAGCAGTACTTC
TRBD1	TRBV28	NA	TRBJ1-5	CASSLGQSFNQPQHF	TGTGCCAGCAGTTTGGGACAGTCTTTCAATCAGCCCCAGCATTTT
NA	TRBV7-9	once	TRBJ1-1	CASSLGGATEAFF	TGTGCCAGCAGCTTAGGGGGCGCCACTGAAGCTTTCTTT
NA	TRBV19	NA	TRBJ1-5	CASSMTVDQPQHF	TGTGCCAGTAGTATGACAGTAGACCAGCCCCAGCATTTT
TRBD2	TRBV7-9	NA	TRBJ2-3	CASSATSGGLPVGTQYF	TGTGCCAGCAGCGCGACTAGCGGGGGGCTTCCGGTCGGTACGCAGTATTTT
NA	TRBV6-5	NA	TRBJ2-4	CATGWKNIQYF	TGTGCCACCGGGTGGAAAAACATTCAGTACTTC
NA	TRBV20-1	NA	TRBJ2-5	CSAIRGTQYF	TGCAGTGCTATTCGAGGGACCCAGTACTTC
NA	TRBV9	NA	TRBJ1-1	CASSVEGGMNTEAFF	TGTGCCAGCAGCGTAGAGGGAGGCATGAACACTGAAGCTTTCTTT
NA	TRBV28	NA	TRBJ1-2	CASPGTGKWGGYTF	TGTGCCAGCCCCGGGACGGGAAAATGGGGTGGCTACACCTTC
NA	TRBV4-2	NA	TRBJ2-3	CASSQDSIPGRRTDTQYF	TGTGCCAGCAGCCAAGATTCTATCCCGGGACGTCGCACAGATACGCAGTATTTT
TRBD1	TRBV4-3	NA	TRBJ2-3	CASSQEWTGGTDTQYF	TGCGCCAGCAGCCAAGAATGGACAGGGGGCACAGATACGCAGTATTTT
TRBD2	TRBV19	NA	TRBJ2-5	CASSIMPSAGGGETQYF	TGTGCCAGTAGTATAATGCCCTCCGCGGGGGGAGGAGAGACCCAGTACTTC
NA	TRBV4-3	NA	TRBJ2-5	CASSKGWGETQYF	TGCGCCAGCTCTAAAGGGTGGGGGGAGACCCAGTACTTC
NA	TRBV10-3	once	TRBJ1-1	CAISESEGNTEAFF	TGTGCCATCAGTGAGTCGGAAGGGAACACTGAAGCTTTCTTT
NA	TRBV6-1	NA	TRBJ2-7	CASVTLTEPSYEQYF	TGTGCCAGCGTAACTCTAACGGAGCCCTCCTACGAGCAGTACTTC
NA	TRBV4-1	once	TRBJ1-1	CASSQEGGVNTEAFF	TGCGCCAGCAGCCAAGAGGGGGGAGTGAACACTGAAGCTTTCTTT